The 2 T cell receptor beta chains given below trace back to one sample, sequenced in a study of blood T cell repertoires in COVID-19. Measured with immunoSEQ multiplex PCR; TCRdb has only the in-frame clones, and not every one. The sample includes 200,000 to 250,000 clones, 86% of them seen just once. The source material was PBMCs or T cells enriched from blood (not recorded which). These receptors originate from a woman in her 40s with acute COVID-19.

Only one count was recorded for this clone. The chain uses TRBV5-1 and TRBJ2-1; D is possibly TRBD2 (6 bases). Germline CDR1 is SGHRS and CDR2 is YFSETQ. The CDR3 consists of 14 residues. Trimming removed 4 bases at V and 6 bases at J, with 14 bases between. Written as DNA, the CDR3 is TGCGCCAGCAGCGGGGGGAACCAGTTCAATGAGCAGTTCTTC. Amino acid sequence: CASSGGNQFNEQFF. The whole variable domain, filled in from reference TRBV5-1 and TRBJ2-1, reads KAGVTQTPRYLIKTRGQQVTLSCSPISGHRSVSWYQQTPGQGLQFLFEYFSETQRNKGNFPGRFSGRQFSNSRSEMNVSTLELGDSALYLCASSGGNQFNEQFFGPGTRLTVL.

The chain joins TRBV7-9 to TRBJ1-2, with a weak D call TRBD1 (5 bases). Germline CDR1 and CDR2: SEHNR and FQNEAQ (reference sequence). V dropped 5 bases and J dropped 3 bases, with 16 bases sitting between them. This CDR3 spans 15 amino acids. The CDR3 reads CASSRPQGLDYGYTF. CDR3 in DNA: TGTGCCAGCAGCCGACCCCAGGGCTTGGACTATGGCTACACCTTC.